The sequence of this TCR beta chain was determined in a study of T cell responses to AZD1222 COVID-19 vaccine. Regarding the study as a whole: Spike-specific TCR breadth and depth went up after people got two AZD1222 doses. AZD1222 recipients seropositive at baseline numbered only 5 to 7. Only after the peak T cell response were repertoires sampled. Distributed over spike, vaccine-associated CD4 TCRs predominated at 160-218 and 743-854.

This clone was picked up one time. Its matching antigen is unknown. The junction departs from the called germline gene at one end, perhaps through a read error. Sequencing used immunoSEQ multiplex PCR; TCRdb keeps in-frame clones, though not all of them. The table has 100,000 to 150,000 clones, approximately 91% seen once. Germline CDR1 LNHDA, CDR2 SQIVND (reference sequence). The CDR3 loop spans 17 amino acids. Sequences were derived from peripheral blood, sampled 28 days after the second AZD1222 dose. The chain joins TRBV19 to TRBJ1-4; 7 positions agree with TRBD1. This receptor was obtained from an adult who received the AZD1222 COVID-19 vaccine. The CDR3 region has the DNA TGTGCCAGTAGAATAGGACTCCCCGGGACAGTTAATGAAAAACTGTTTTTT. Translating it yields CASRIGLPGTVNEKLFF.